These 20 T cell receptor beta chains were all obtained from the same sample, sequenced in a study of blood T cells in healthy people across ages (dated by TCRdb to the mid-2010s). Library preparation employed 5' RACE. Sequencing took place on an Illumina HiSeq 2500. A second PCR of 7 to 11 cycles was performed with a sample-barcoded 5' primer and a J-beta primer mix. TCRdb reworked the public reads: Q25 trimming with fastp, MiXCR clone assembly, productive beta chains retained. Rows matching on CDR3 protein sequence are summarized as one entry with the most common DNA and genes. The sample has around 990,000 distinct CDR3 sequences on record, under 40% of them singletons. The ten largest clones represent roughly 14% of the sample. Input material: blood. Receptor source: a man in his late teens or twenties in good health.

This clonotype came up a few times. V usage is TRBV6-1 and J usage is TRBJ2-4, with D perhaps being TRBD1 or TRBD2 (5 bases each). There are 16 residues in the CDR3. The germline V gene has CDR1 MNHNS and CDR2 SASEGT. Trimming stripped 0 bases from V and 1 base from J, with 10 bases between. CDR3 sequence: CASSEAGVGAKNIQYF. The CDR3 DNA reads TGTGCCAGCAGTGAAGCGGGGGTAGGGGCCAAAAACATTCAGTACTTC.

This clonotype was counted ten times or more. The V call is TRBV29-1, the J call TRBJ2-5; TRBD1 aligns across 7 bases. Germline loops: CDR1 SQVTM, CDR2 ANQGSEA. The CDR3 is made up of 13 amino acids. V lost 2 bases, J lost 2 bases, and 2 bases stayed unmatched. The CDR3 DNA sequence: TGCAGCGTTGAAAGGGACAGACAAGAGACCCAGTACTTC. Translation: CSVERDRQETQYF.

The chain joins TRBV4-3 to TRBJ1-4; D is uncertain. CDR3 length equals 15 residues. Between the trimmed V and J ends, which lost 1 base and 6 bases, there was a span of 12 bases. Germline CDR1 and CDR2: LGHNA and YSLEER. CDR3 DNA sequence: TGCGCCAGCAGCCAAGCTGAGGGAAGTCATGAAAAACTGTTTTTT. Translated, it gives CASSQAEGSHEKLFF.

CDR3 protein: CASSVGGGGPLTDTQYF. CDR3 sequence (DNA): TGTGCCAGCAGCGTAGGGGGCGGGGGACCCCTCACAGATACGCAGTATTTT. The chain uses TRBV9 and TRBJ2-3, with TRBD2 matching 7 bases. The CDR3 length is 17 residues. Trimming cost V 0 bases and J 2 bases; bases outside gene matches: 9. Germline V gene lookup returns CDR1 SGDLS and CDR2 YYNGEE. The whole variable domain, filled in from reference TRBV9 and TRBJ2-3, reads DSGVTQTPKHLITATGQRVTLRCSPRSGDLSVYWYQQSLDQGLQFLIQYYNGEERAKGNILERFSAQQFPDLHSELNLSSLELGDSALYFCASSVGGGGPLTDTQYFGPGTRLTVL.

The rearrangement links TRBV7-9 to TRBJ1-2; tentative D call: TRBD1 (6 bases). Germline CDR1 and CDR2: SEHNR and FQNEAQ (reference sequence). The CDR3 has 15 residues. V was trimmed by 5 bases and J by 7 bases, leaving 20 bases between them. CDR3 sequence reads: CASSPGGQSLGGYTF. CDR3 nucleotides: TGTGCCAGCAGCCCTGGGGGACAAAGTCTGGGTGGCTACACCTTC.

This chain uses TRBV7-2 with TRBJ2-3, with 14 bases that match TRBD2. V was clipped by 5 bases and J by 7 bases; unmatched bases: 8. The CDR3 covers 16 residues. Germline values: CDR1 SGHTA, CDR2 FQGNSA. CDR3 region: CASSRTSGGPSNTQYF. CDR3 nucleotides: TGTGCCAGCAGCCGGACTAGCGGGGGGCCCTCAAATACGCAGTATTTT.

The genes are TRBV20-1 and TRBJ1-1; TRBD1 aligns across 10 bases. In germline, CDR1 is DFQATT, CDR2 SNEGSKA (reference sequence). V was clipped by 1 base and J by 3 bases; unmatched bases: 8. The CDR3 loop spans 16 amino acids. The CDR3 DNA sequence: TGCAGTGCTAGAGGACAGGGGGCTAGTTTGTACACTGAAGCTTTCTTT. Translated, it gives CSARGQGASLYTEAFF.

This clonotype was seen a handful of times. The V gene is TRBV29-1, the J gene TRBJ2-7; 8 bases line up with TRBD1. Per germline, CDR1 SQVTM and CDR2 ANQGSEA. This CDR3 has 13 residues. J gave up 2 bases and V 4 bases, and 4 bases lay outside the gene matches. CDR3 sequence reads: CSVARTGPYEQYF. The CDR3 DNA sequence: TGCAGCGTTGCAAGGACAGGGCCCTACGAGCAGTACTTC.

This clonotype was counted a few times. The rearrangement uses TRBV12-3 or TRBV12-4 and TRBJ2-7; 8 bases are a match to TRBD2. The CDR3 sequence is 14 residues long. Losses at the gene ends were 6 bases for V and 7 bases for J; bases not matched to a gene: 11. The CDR3 region is CASSHGLASNEQYF. In nucleotides, the CDR3 is TGTGCCAGCAGCCATGGACTAGCAAGCAATGAGCAGTACTTC.

This clonotype showed up just a few times. This chain links TRBV7-3 with TRBJ2-3; 7 bases fit TRBD2. Germline assignment: CDR1 SGHTA and CDR2 FQGTGA. V was clipped by 0 bases and J by 4 bases; unmatched bases: 4. The CDR3 is made up of 15 amino acids. CDR3 sequence reads: CASSLTREGSDTQYF. CDR3 nucleotides: TGTGCCAGCAGCTTAACAAGGGAGGGTTCAGATACGCAGTATTTT.

This clonotype was detected only a few times. The CDR3 DNA reads TGTGCCAGCAGTGGCTGGGGACTAGCCAGCACAGATACGCAGTATTTT. Translating it yields CASSGWGLASTDTQYF. The chain combines TRBV6-1 with TRBJ2-3; TRBD2 agrees at 9 bases. V dropped 4 bases and J dropped 0; count of bases not matched to a gene: 5. Germline-derived CDR1 and CDR2 are MNHNS and SASEGT. The length of the CDR3 is 16 residues.

The chain carries TRBV6-2 or TRBV6-3 and TRBJ1-2, with a possible D match to TRBD1 (5 bases). This CDR3 region has 21 residues. Germline V CDR1 and CDR2: MNHEY, SVGEGT. V dropped 0 bases and J dropped 4 bases, with 30 bases sitting between them. The CDR3 DNA reads as TGTGCCAGCAGTTACTCGAACTCCTGGTCAAGGGGCCGAATTTCCATCTATGGCTACACCTTC. Translation: CASSYSNSWSRGRISIYGYTF.

J is TRBJ2-1 and V is TRBV4-2; TRBD2 matches 8 bases. Germline CDR1 LGHNA, CDR2 YNFKEQ. The CDR3 sequence is 15 residues long. V was pared by 6 bases and J by 4 bases, with 8 bases of the junction left unmatched. The CDR3 region has the DNA TGTGCCAGCAGTCCCGGGACTAGAGCTTACAATGAGCAGTTCTTC. Translated: CASSPGTRAYNEQFF.

The rearrangement uses TRBV6-2 or TRBV6-3 and TRBJ2-6; D remains ambiguous. The CDR3 covers 18 residues. Trimming left V 0 bases short and J 0 bases short, with 12 bases between. Germline CDR1 and CDR2: MNHEY and SVGEGT. The CDR3 sequence: CASSYSRQANSGANVLTF. The CDR3 DNA reads as TGTGCCAGCAGTTACTCGAGGCAGGCGAACTCTGGGGCCAACGTCCTGACTTTC.

The table lists this clonotype with a few counts. The chain employs TRBV10-3 and TRBJ1-5, with D uncertain. Trimming cost V 10 bases and J 6 bases, with 19 bases left between them. Looked up from germline, CDR1 is ENHRY and CDR2 is SYGVKD. The CDR3 runs to 14 residues. CDR3 in DNA: TGTGCCACCATGGGTGAAGCGAATGGTCAGCCCCAGCATTTT. Translation gives CATMGEANGQPQHF.

This clonotype came up many times. The genes are TRBV29-1 and TRBJ2-1; D ambiguous. V dropped 4 bases and J dropped 9 bases, with 7 bases sitting between them. CDR1 SQVTM and CDR2 ANQGSEA come from the germline V gene. This CDR3 is 10 amino acids long. DNA of the CDR3: TGCAGCGTTGGGGTAGGTGAGCAGTTCTTC. This translates into CSVGVGEQFF.

The chain has TRBV6-5 and TRBJ1-1; 7 nucleotides match TRBD1. There are 14 residues in the CDR3. V was clipped by 7 bases and J by 1 base; unmatched bases: 6. Germline CDR1 and CDR2: MNHEY and SVGAGI. The CDR3 is CASTRGARNTEAFF. The CDR3 DNA sequence: TGTGCCAGCACCAGGGGGGCCCGGAACACTGAAGCTTTCTTT.

This clonotype was seen more than once but under ten times. The chain combines TRBV20-1 with TRBJ1-2, with D hard to call. Germline loops: CDR1 DFQATT, CDR2 SNEGSKA (reference sequence). Trimming removed 6 bases from V and 4 bases from J, with 24 bases in between. The CDR3 is 16 amino acids. This CDR3 reads CSAGSPATTSVYGYTF. The CDR3 region has the DNA TGCAGTGCGGGCAGCCCCGCCACCACTTCTGTCTATGGCTACACCTTC.

There are a few counts of this clonotype. This chain links TRBV27 with TRBJ2-7; 11 bases align to TRBD1. V shed 5 bases, J shed 0 bases, and the junction held 9 bases outside the gene matches. CDR1 is MNHEY and CDR2 is SMNVEV in the germline V gene (reference sequence). CDR3 length: 17 residues. The CDR3 here is CASSPGTGGLSSYEQYF. In nucleotides, the CDR3 is TGTGCCAGCAGTCCCGGGACAGGGGGATTGAGCTCCTACGAGCAGTACTTC.

The gene calls are TRBV12-3 or TRBV12-4 and TRBJ1-1; TRBD1 agrees at 11 bases. This CDR3 has 15 amino acids. The V segment lost 2 bases and the J segment 6 bases; nucleotides outside the gene matches: 5. CDR3 sequence: CASSLTWTGGPEAFF. CDR3 bases: TGTGCCAGCAGTTTAACCTGGACAGGGGGCCCTGAAGCTTTCTTT.